These 20 T cell receptor beta chains share one sample of origin, sequenced in a study of cytomegalovirus exposure and HLA in healthy donors (dated by TCRdb to about 2017). The library was produced with the immunoSEQ multiplex PCR assay. For the multiplex PCR, a mixture combining 60 forward primers for TCR Vbeta segments and 13 reverse primers for TCR Jbeta segments was used. Sourced from immuneACCESS, this table was stored by TCRdb with only in-frame sequences that have V and J called. A share of the clones is absent; for the studies checked, an unresolved V gene accounts for under half, and the remainder has no known explanation. This sample gives over 95,000 clones in total; around three quarters of them show up just once. Approximately 11% of the sample belongs to the ten largest clones. Sequenced material: PBMCs. These receptors were taken from a middle-aged man in good health and CMV-seropositive.

The rearrangement links TRBV15 to TRBJ2-3, with 8 bases matching TRBD1. Germline CDR1 reads LNHNV; CDR2 reads YYDKDF (reference sequence). The V and J ends lost 1 base and 1 base, in that order; junction bases with no gene match: 4. This CDR3 region has 16 residues. The CDR3 spells CATSRATGGRTDTQYF. CDR3 nucleotides: TGTGCCACCAGCAGAGCTACAGGGGGGCGCACAGATACGCAGTATTTT. Together with reference TRBV15 and TRBJ2-3, the CDR3 gives the full variable domain: DAMVIQNPRYQVTQFGKPVTLSCSQTLNHNVMYWYQQKSSQAPKLLFHYYDKDFNNEADTPDNFQSRRPNTSFCFLDIRSPGLGDTAMYLCATSRATGGRTDTQYFGPGTRLTVL.

This clone was detected ten times or more. The gene calls are TRBV6-4 and TRBJ2-3; 9 bases are shared with TRBD2. V shed 3 bases, J shed 4 bases, and the junction held 8 bases outside the gene matches. Per germline, CDR1 MRHNA and CDR2 SNTAGT. The CDR3 totals 16 residues. In nucleotides, the CDR3 is TGTGCCAGCAGTGAAGGCGGCGGGGGGGCTGCAGATACGCAGTATTTT. The encoded protein is CASSEGGGGAADTQYF.

The chain recombines TRBV7-8 with TRBJ2-1; 9 bases agree with TRBD2. V shed 1 base and J 4 bases; nucleotides not matched to a gene: 5. CDR3 length equals 16 residues. Looked up from germline, CDR1 is SGHVS and CDR2 is FQNEAQ. The CDR3 loop reads CASSLEKRGEYNEQFF. In nucleotides, the CDR3 is TGTGCCAGCAGCTTAGAAAAGCGGGGGGAATACAATGAGCAGTTCTTC. Combining the CDR3 with reference TRBV7-8 and TRBJ2-1 gives the whole variable domain GAGVSQSPRYKVAKRGQDVALRCDPISGHVSLFWYQQALGQGPEFLTYFQNEAQLDKSGLPSDRFFAERPEGSVSTLKIQRTQQEDSAVYLCASSLEKRGEYNEQFFGPGTRLTVL.

The chain uses TRBV4-1 and TRBJ2-1; D is possibly TRBD2 (6 bases). Per the germline V gene, CDR1 is MGHRA and CDR2 is YSYEKL. V was pared by 4 bases and J by 7 bases, with 20 bases between. The CDR3 totals 16 residues. CDR3 in amino acids: CASSLGGGGGGNEQFF. CDR3 coding DNA: TGCGCCAGCAGCCTTGGGGGTGGGGGTGGGGGGAATGAGCAGTTCTTC.

The rearrangement uses TRBV5-5 and TRBJ1-5; TRBD1 aligns across 8 bases. Trimming cost V 4 bases and J 6 bases; bases outside gene matches: 9. Germline CDR1 SGHKS, CDR2 YYEKEE (reference sequence). The CDR3 has 15 residues. For the CDR3, the DNA is TGTGCCAGCAGCCGCGCCTCAGGGGGCTCTCAGCCCCAGCATTTT. It yields the protein CASSRASGGSQPQHF.

V usage is TRBV5-1 and J usage is TRBJ1-1; 8 nucleotides agree with TRBD1. From germline, CDR1 is SGHRS and CDR2 YFSETQ. The CDR3 is 14 residues long. The ends lost 4 bases at V and 4 bases at J; junction bases unmatched: 6. The CDR3 loop is CASSLGQGGTEAFF. The DNA of the CDR3 is TGCGCCAGCAGCCTCGGACAGGGTGGCACTGAAGCTTTCTTT.

The chain carries TRBV28 and TRBJ1-2; tentative D call: TRBD1 (6 bases). Trimming stripped 8 bases from V and 0 bases from J, with 13 bases between. There are 14 residues in the CDR3. The V gene's germline CDR1 is MDHEN and CDR2 SYDVKM. The CDR3 region is CASRDTLANYGYTF. CDR3 DNA: TGTGCCAGCCGGGACACTTTAGCTAACTATGGCTACACCTTC.

The V gene is TRBV13, the J gene TRBJ2-2, with TRBD1 matching 8 bases. Germline V lookup: CDR1 PRHDT, CDR2 FYEKMQ (reference sequence). The CDR3 covers 18 residues. V shed 4 bases and J 7 bases; nucleotides not matched to a gene: 17. The chain's CDR3 is CASSWGTGNKILGGELFF. The CDR3 nucleotides are TGTGCCAGCAGCTGGGGGACAGGCAACAAAATTTTGGGCGGGGAGCTGTTTTTT.

The V call is TRBV4-3, the J call TRBJ1-2, with unresolved D. CDR1 and CDR2 from the germline V gene are LGHNA and YSLEER. The CDR3 has 14 residues. Trimming shortened V by 0 bases and J by 3 bases, and 8 bases separated the two germline ends. Written as DNA, the CDR3 is TGCGCCAGCAGCCAAGAGCACGGGGACTATGGCTACACCTTC. Translated: CASSQEHGDYGYTF.

This clone appeared a single time. This chain's CDR3 is CASSDLSGRGSPLHF. The CDR3 nucleotides are TGTGCCAGCAGTGATTTATCAGGGCGCGGTTCACCCCTCCACTTT. This rearrangement joins TRBV2 to TRBJ1-6, with D possibly TRBD1 on 5 matching bases. Trimming took off 3 bases at V and 9 bases at J, with 15 bases between the two ends. The CDR3 has 15 residues. CDR1 is SNHLY, CDR2 FYNNEI, per germline.

This clone was detected once. The V call is TRBV7-2, the J call TRBJ2-3; 10 bases agree with TRBD2. This CDR3 spans 17 amino acids. The ends lost 1 base at V and 6 bases at J; junction bases unmatched: 10. CDR1 is SGHTA, CDR2 FQGNSA, per germline. The CDR3 protein is CASSLGKGSGGLDTQYF. The CDR3 DNA is TGTGCCAGCAGCTTAGGCAAGGGTAGCGGGGGGTTGGATACGCAGTATTTT. Combining the CDR3 with reference TRBV7-2 and TRBJ2-3 gives the whole variable domain GAGVSQSPSNKVTEKGKDVELRCDPISGHTALYWYRQSLGQGLEFLIYFQGNSAPDKSGLPSDRFSAERTGGSVSTLTIQRTQQEDSAVYLCASSLGKGSGGLDTQYFGPGTRLTVL.

V usage is TRBV11-2 and J usage is TRBJ2-7; weak D call: TRBD1 (5 bases). The CDR3 is 12 residues long. The V and J ends lost 8 bases and 7 bases respectively, with 15 bases between them. The V gene's germline CDR1 is SGHAT and CDR2 FQNNGV. The CDR3 here is CASSTQGGEQYF. CDR3 DNA sequence: TGTGCCAGCTCTACGCAGGGCGGAGAGCAGTACTTC.

This chain links TRBV7-2 with TRBJ1-1; the match to TRBD1 covers 9 bases. Germline trimming cut 5 bases from V and 10 bases from J; bases unmatched to any gene: 8. CDR1 is SGHTA and CDR2 is FQGNSA in the germline V gene. The CDR3 runs to 13 residues. The CDR3 reads CASSARDRDIAFF. The CDR3 DNA reads TGTGCCAGCAGCGCCCGGGACAGGGACATAGCTTTCTTT.

The table lists this clone with a count of one. The gene calls are TRBV5-5 and TRBJ2-7; D is perhaps TRBD1 (6 bases). Germline values: CDR1 SGHKS, CDR2 YYEKEE (reference sequence). CDR3 length: 11 amino acids. Trimming removed 4 bases at V and 4 bases at J, with 6 bases between. The CDR3 is CASSDRYEQYF. For the CDR3, the DNA is TGTGCCAGCAGCGACAGGTACGAGCAGTACTTC.

The V and J genes are TRBV5-1 and TRBJ2-7, with 14 bases lining up with TRBD2. CDR3 length: 16 amino acids. The V and J ends lost 4 bases and 3 bases, in that order; junction bases with no gene match: 6. Germline lookup yields CDR1 SGHRS and CDR2 YFSETQ. The CDR3 protein is CASSRTGTSGGYEQYF. The CDR3 nucleotides are TGCGCCAGCAGCAGAACCGGGACTAGCGGGGGCTACGAGCAGTACTTC.

V is TRBV19 and J is TRBJ2-1; D unresolved. The V end lost 6 bases, the J end lost 8 bases, and 14 bases lay between the germline ends. Germline V gene sequence: CDR1 LNHDA, CDR2 SQIVND (reference sequence). The CDR3 totals 13 residues. The CDR3 DNA follows: TGTGCCAGTAGGATAAGTAGTGATGATGAGCAGTTCTTC. Protein sequence: CASRISSDDEQFF.

The chain combines TRBV11-1 with TRBJ2-3; no clear D. CDR1 and CDR2 (germline): SGHAT, FQDESV (reference sequence). This CDR3 has 16 residues. Trimming took 6 bases from V and 0 from J, leaving 16 bases between them. CDR3 sequence reads: CASSRSTLPSTDTQYF. CDR3 bases: TGTGCCAGCAGTCGATCTACGTTACCTAGCACAGATACGCAGTATTTT. Full variable domain (outside the CDR3, taken from reference TRBV11-1 and TRBJ2-3): EAEVAQSPRYKITEKSQAVAFWCDPISGHATLYWYRQILGQGPELLVQFQDESVVDDSQLPKDRFSAERLKGVDSTLKIQPAELGDSAMYLCASSRSTLPSTDTQYFGPGTRLTVL.

About this clone itself: The same CDR3 can be traced to other DNA sequences in this sample. The chain has TRBV30 and TRBJ1-5; 8 bases fit TRBD1. J was trimmed by 4 bases and V by 1 base; bases with no gene match: 0. Germline V lookup: CDR1 GTSNPN, CDR2 SVGIG (reference sequence). The CDR3 runs 13 residues. As DNA, the CDR3 is TGTGCCTGGAGTGGACAGGGGAATCAGCCCCAGCATTTT. This codes for CAWSGQGNQPQHF.

This chain connects TRBV19 to TRBJ1-6, with 7 bases that match TRBD1. Germline assignment: CDR1 LNHDA and CDR2 SQIVND (reference sequence). The CDR3 spans 15 residues. The V and J ends lost 3 bases and 5 bases, in that order; junction bases with no gene match: 4. The DNA for the CDR3 is TGTGCCAGTAGTATGGACAGGAGCCATAATTCACCCCTCCACTTT. Its protein product is CASSMDRSHNSPLHF.

The chain is built from TRBV5-6 and TRBJ2-3; D might be TRBD2 (7 bases). The germline V gene has CDR1 SGHDT and CDR2 YYEEEE. This CDR3 spans 16 amino acids. V gave up 2 bases and J gave up 1 base, with 14 bases separating them. The chain's CDR3 is CASSFFWRGRTDTQYF. In nucleotides, the CDR3 is TGTGCCAGCAGCTTTTTCTGGCGGGGGCGCACAGATACGCAGTATTTT.